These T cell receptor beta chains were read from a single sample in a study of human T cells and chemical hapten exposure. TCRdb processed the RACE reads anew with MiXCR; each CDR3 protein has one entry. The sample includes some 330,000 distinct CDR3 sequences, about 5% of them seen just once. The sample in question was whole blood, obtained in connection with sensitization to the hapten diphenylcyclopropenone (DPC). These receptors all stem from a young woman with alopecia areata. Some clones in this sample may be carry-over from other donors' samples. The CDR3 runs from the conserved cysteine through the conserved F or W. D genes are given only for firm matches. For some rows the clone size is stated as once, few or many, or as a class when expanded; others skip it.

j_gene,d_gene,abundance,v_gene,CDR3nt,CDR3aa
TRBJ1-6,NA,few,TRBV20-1,TGCAGTGCTACCCGACTGCAGAGCTCCTATAATTCACCCCTCCACTTT,CSATRLQSSYNSPLHF
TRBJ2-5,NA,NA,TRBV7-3,TGTGCCAGCAGCTTAAAGGTCGGAGGGGGGGACGAGACCCAGTACTTC,CASSLKVGGGDETQYF
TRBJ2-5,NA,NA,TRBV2,TGTGCCAGCAGTGAAAGGGAACCCCCCCTGGCCCAGTACTTC,CASSEREPPLAQYF
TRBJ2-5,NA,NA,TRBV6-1,TGTGCCAGCAGTAGCCGGGACTCACAAGAGACCCAGTACTTC,CASSSRDSQETQYF
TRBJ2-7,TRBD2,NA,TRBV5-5,TGTGTCAGCAGCGCACTGACTAGCGGGGGTTACGAGCAGTACTTC,CVSSALTSGGYEQYF
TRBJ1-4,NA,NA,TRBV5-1,TGCGCCAGCAGCTCCCCGATGGCGGGGAAACTGTTTTTT,CASSSPMAGKLFF
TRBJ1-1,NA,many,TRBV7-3,TGTGCCAGCAGCTTAGGGGGCAGGGTAAATGAAGCTTTCTTT,CASSLGGRVNEAFF
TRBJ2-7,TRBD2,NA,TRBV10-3,TGTGCCATCAGTGAGTCCCGACGGGACAGTCTAGCGGGGGAGCAGTACTTC,CAISESRRDSLAGEQYF
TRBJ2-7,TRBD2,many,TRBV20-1,TGCAGTGCACCGGGACTAGCGGGGGTTGGGTACGAGCAGTACTTC,CSAPGLAGVGYEQYF
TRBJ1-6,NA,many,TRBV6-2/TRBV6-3,TGTGCCAGCAGTTACTCGAGGAGCCATTCACCCCTCCACTTT,CASSYSRSHSPLHF
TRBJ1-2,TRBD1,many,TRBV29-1,TGCAGCGTTAGAGCTGGACCGGGGACAGGGCCTTGGAACTATGGCTACACCTTC,CSVRAGPGTGPWNYGYTF
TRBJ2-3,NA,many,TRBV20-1,TGCAGTGTCGAACCCCTTAATACGCAGTATTTT,CSVEPLNTQYF
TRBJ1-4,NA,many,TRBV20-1,TGCAGTGCTAAGACGGATGCAACTAATGAAAAACTGTTTTTT,CSAKTDATNEKLFF
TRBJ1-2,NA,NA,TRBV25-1,TGTGCCAGCAGTGAATCGACAGGCATCTATGGCTACACCTTC,CASSESTGIYGYTF
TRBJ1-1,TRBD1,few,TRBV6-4,TGTGCCAGTCACGACAGGGGGAAAATGATGAACACTGAAGCTTTCTTT,CASHDRGKMMNTEAFF
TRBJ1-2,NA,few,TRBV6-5,TGTGCCAGCAGTTACTCATACTCTAGGACAGCGCAGGGCTACACCTTC,CASSYSYSRTAQGYTF
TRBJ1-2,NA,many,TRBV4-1,TGCGCCAGCACCCCCGGTCGTGACAGCTATGGCTACACCTTC,CASTPGRDSYGYTF
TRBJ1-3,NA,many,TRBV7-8,TGTGCCAGCAGCTCAGAAGACATGGCAGACCCGTCGAGAAACACCATATATTTT,CASSSEDMADPSRNTIYF
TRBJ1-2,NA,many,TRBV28,TGTGCCAGCAGCCCCTACCGGGACCTAAACTATGGCTACACCTTC,CASSPYRDLNYGYTF
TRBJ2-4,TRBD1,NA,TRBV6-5,TGTGCCAGCAGTTACTTGGGGACAGGGGTAGCCAAAAACATTCAGTACTTC,CASSYLGTGVAKNIQYF
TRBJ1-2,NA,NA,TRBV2,TGTGCCAGCAGTGTTTCAGGGAACTATGGCTACACCTTC,CASSVSGNYGYTF
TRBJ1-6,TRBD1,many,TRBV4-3,TGCGCCAGCAGCCGGCGGGACAGGGTTAATTCACCCCTCCACTTT,CASSRRDRVNSPLHF
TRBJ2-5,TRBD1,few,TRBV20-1,TGCAGTGCTAGAATCCGAGGCAGGGGGCGACGCGAGACCCAGTACTTC,CSARIRGRGRRETQYF
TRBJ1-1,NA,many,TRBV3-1,TGTGCCAGCAGCCAAGCAGGTTTGGTTCCTGAAGCTTTCTTT,CASSQAGLVPEAFF
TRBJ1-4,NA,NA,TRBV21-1,TGTGCCAGCAGCAAACAAGGAGGGCCGGGTGAAAAACTGTTTTTT,CASSKQGGPGEKLFF
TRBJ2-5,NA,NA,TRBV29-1,TGCAGCGTTGAAGATCGAGGGCAGACCCAGTACTTC,CSVEDRGQTQYF
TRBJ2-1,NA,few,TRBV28,TGTGCCAGCAGTACCCCCGGTGCTCCGTACAATGAGCAGTTCTTC,CASSTPGAPYNEQFF
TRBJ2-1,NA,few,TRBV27,TGTGCCAGCAGTTTTAGTCCGGGACGCGGCCCCCATGAGCAGTTCTTC,CASSFSPGRGPHEQFF
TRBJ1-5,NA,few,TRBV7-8,TGTGCCAGCAGTCTCCGGACAGATAATCAGCCCCAGCATTTT,CASSLRTDNQPQHF
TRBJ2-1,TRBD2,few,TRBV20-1,TGCAGTGCTAGAGGCCAGCGGGGGGCCTACAATGAGCAGTTCTTC,CSARGQRGAYNEQFF
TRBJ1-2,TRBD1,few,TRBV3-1,TGTGCCAGCAGCCACCCAGCAGGGGGCACCCCGGATGGCTACACCTTC,CASSHPAGGTPDGYTF
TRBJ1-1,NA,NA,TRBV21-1,TGTGCCAGCAGCCACCCACAGGGGAACACTGAAGCTTTCTTT,CASSHPQGNTEAFF
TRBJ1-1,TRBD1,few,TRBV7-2,TGTGCCAGCAGCTTACAGGGGGCGCTCACTGAAGCTTTCTTT,CASSLQGALTEAFF
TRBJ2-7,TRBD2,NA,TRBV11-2,TGTGCCAGCAGCATTAGCGGGGCCAAATTGCAGAGCTCCTACGAGCAGTACTTC,CASSISGAKLQSSYEQYF
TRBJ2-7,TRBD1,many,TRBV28,TGTGCCAGCAGTTTCCCCCCCGGGACAGGGCCCGACGAGCAGTACTTC,CASSFPPGTGPDEQYF
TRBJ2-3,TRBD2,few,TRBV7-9,TGTGCCAGCCTCCCCCCTTTCAAGACTAGCAGGACCGATACGCAGTATTTT,CASLPPFKTSRTDTQYF
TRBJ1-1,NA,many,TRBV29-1,TGCAGCGGCCTAACTGGCGACACTGAAGCTTTCTTT,CSGLTGDTEAFF
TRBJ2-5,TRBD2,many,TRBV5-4,TGTGCCAGCAGCTTGCTTAGCGGGGCTGAGACCCAGTACTTC,CASSLLSGAETQYF
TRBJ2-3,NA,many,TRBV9,TGTGCCAGCAGCGTAGTGGACGGGGGCGGGACAGATACGCAGTATTTT,CASSVVDGGGTDTQYF
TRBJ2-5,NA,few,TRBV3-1,TGTGCCAGCAGCCAAGATCTGGACAGAAAAAAGAAACAAGAGACCCAGTACTTC,CASSQDLDRKKKQETQYF
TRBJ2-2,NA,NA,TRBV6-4,TGTGCCAGCAGTGAGAAGGGAACCGGGGAGCTGCTTTTT,CASSEKGTGELLF
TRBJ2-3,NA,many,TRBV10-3,TGTGCCATCAGTGCCTATCAGGGATCTGTCGGCACAGATACGCAGTATTTT,CAISAYQGSVGTDTQYF
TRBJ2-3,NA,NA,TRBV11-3,TGTGCCAGCAGCTTATTGACGGATAGCACAGATACGCAGTATTTT,CASSLLTDSTDTQYF
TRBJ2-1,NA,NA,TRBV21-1,TGTGCCAGCAGCAATGGGGGGGCTGAACTTGGGAATGAGCAGTTCTTC,CASSNGGAELGNEQFF
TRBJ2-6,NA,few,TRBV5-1,TGCGCCAGCCATTCGTTCAGGGAGACTGGGGCCAACGTCCTGACTTTC,CASHSFRETGANVLTF
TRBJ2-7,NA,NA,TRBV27,TGTGCCAGCAGTTGGGGGATCTCCTACGAGCAGTACTTC,CASSWGISYEQYF
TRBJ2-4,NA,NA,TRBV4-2,TGTGCCAGCAGTCTTAGCGAGGCCAAAAACATTCAGTACTTC,CASSLSEAKNIQYF